The clone carrying this T cell receptor (beta chain) was found once. From germline, CDR1 is MNHNS and CDR2 SASEGT. Trimming pared 1 base from V and 6 bases from J, leaving 19 bases between. This CDR3 contains 17 residues. The entry originates in a study of graft-versus-host responses after intestinal transplantation. Some clones are missing from TCRdb's copy, which holds only in-frame ones; the method was immunoSEQ multiplex PCR. Of about 10,000 clones in the sample, 85% to 95% were seen once. This specimen was PBMCs, taken 8 days after intestinal transplant. The sequence came from a human patient who received an intestinal transplant, so some T cells may come from the graft donor. The chain is built from TRBV6-1 and TRBJ2-4; maybe TRBD2 (5 bases). CDR3 sequence: CASSEDPGIPTSNIQYF. The CDR3 DNA reads TGTGCCAGCAGTGAAGACCCCGGGATCCCGACGTCAAACATTCAGTACTTC.